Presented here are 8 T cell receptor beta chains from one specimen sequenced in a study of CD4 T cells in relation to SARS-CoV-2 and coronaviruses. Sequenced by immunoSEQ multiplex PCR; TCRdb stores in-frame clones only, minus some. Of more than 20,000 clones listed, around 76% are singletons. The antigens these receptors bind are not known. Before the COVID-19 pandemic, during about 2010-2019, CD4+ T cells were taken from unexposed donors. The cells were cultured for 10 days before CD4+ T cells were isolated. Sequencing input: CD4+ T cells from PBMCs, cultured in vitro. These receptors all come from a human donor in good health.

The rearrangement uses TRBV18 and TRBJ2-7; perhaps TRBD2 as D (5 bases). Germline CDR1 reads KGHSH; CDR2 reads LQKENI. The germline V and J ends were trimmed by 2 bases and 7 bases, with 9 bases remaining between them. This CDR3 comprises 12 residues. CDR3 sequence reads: CASSPVTGEQYF. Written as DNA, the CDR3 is TGTGCCAGCTCACCAGTGACGGGGGAGCAGTACTTC.

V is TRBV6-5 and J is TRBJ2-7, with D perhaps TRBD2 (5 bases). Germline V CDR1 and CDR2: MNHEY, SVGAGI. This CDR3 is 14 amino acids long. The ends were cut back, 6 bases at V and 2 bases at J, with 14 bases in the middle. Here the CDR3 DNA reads TGTGCCAGCAGGAAGCTTAGCGAGACCTACGAGCAGTACTTC. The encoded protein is CASRKLSETYEQYF.

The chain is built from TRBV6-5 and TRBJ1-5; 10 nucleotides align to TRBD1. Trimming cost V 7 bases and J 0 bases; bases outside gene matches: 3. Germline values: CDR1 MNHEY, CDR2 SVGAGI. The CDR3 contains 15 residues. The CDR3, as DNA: TGTGCCAGCATCTGGACAGGGGGTAGCAATCAGCCCCAGCATTTT. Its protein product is CASIWTGGSNQPQHF.

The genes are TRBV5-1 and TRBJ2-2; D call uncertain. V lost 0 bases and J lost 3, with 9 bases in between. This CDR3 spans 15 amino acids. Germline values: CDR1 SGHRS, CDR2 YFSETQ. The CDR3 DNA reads TGCGCCAGCAGCTTGGTCCCAGAGTACACCGGGGAGCTGTTTTTT. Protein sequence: CASSLVPEYTGELFF.

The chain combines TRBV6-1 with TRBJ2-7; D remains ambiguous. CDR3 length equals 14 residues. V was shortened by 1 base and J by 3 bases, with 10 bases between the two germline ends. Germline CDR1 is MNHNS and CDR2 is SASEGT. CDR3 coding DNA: TGTGCCAGCAGTGAAGTATTTCGAAACTACGAGCAGTACTTC. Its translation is CASSEVFRNYEQYF.

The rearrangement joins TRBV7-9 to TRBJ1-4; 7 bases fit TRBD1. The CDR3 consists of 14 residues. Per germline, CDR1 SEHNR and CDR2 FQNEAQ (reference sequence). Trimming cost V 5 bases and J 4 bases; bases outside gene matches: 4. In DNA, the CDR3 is TGTGCCAGCAGCGAGGGACAGTATAATGAAAAACTGTTTTTT. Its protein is CASSEGQYNEKLFF. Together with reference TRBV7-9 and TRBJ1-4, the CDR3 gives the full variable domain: DTGVSQNPRHKITKRGQNVTFRCDPISEHNRLYWYRQTLGQGPEFLTYFQNEAQLEKSRLLSDRFSAERPKGSFSTLEIQRTEQGDSAMYLCASSEGQYNEKLFFGSGTQLSVL.

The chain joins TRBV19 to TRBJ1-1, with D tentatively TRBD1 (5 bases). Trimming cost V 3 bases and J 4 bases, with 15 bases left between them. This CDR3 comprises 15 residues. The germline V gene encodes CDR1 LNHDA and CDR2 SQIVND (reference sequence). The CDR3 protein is CASSIQAVRGTEAFF. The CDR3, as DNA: TGTGCCAGTAGTATCCAGGCCGTAAGGGGCACTGAAGCTTTCTTT.

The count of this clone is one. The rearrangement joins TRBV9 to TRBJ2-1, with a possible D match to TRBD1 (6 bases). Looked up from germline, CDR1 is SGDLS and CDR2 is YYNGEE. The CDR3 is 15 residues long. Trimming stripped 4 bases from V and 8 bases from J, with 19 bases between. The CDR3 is CASSQNPGRGDEQFF. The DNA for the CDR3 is TGTGCCAGCAGCCAAAACCCAGGCAGGGGAGATGAGCAGTTCTTC.